What follows are 28 T cell receptor beta chains derived from one specimen sequenced in a study of control samples from healthy donors and cancer patients. Produced via immunoSEQ multiplex PCR; TCRdb's table is partial and in-frame only. The sample lists over 80,000 clones, 91% occurring once. Specimen: blood. The receptors derive from a man aged 30 to 39 in good health.

The V call is TRBV9, the J call TRBJ1-4; unclear D gene. The CDR3 sequence is 14 residues long. Germline V gene lookup returns CDR1 SGDLS and CDR2 YYNGEE. V lost 0 bases, J lost 8 bases, and 11 bases lay in between. In nucleotides, the CDR3 is TGTGCCAGCAGCGTAGGGCTACTAGGGGAAAAACTGTTTTTT. It encodes CASSVGLLGEKLFF.

The chain combines TRBV9 with TRBJ1-5, with a possible D match to TRBD1 (6 bases). CDR3 length: 15 residues. Germline lookup yields CDR1 SGDLS and CDR2 YYNGEE. V lost 4 bases and J lost 6, with 17 bases in between. The CDR3 spells CASSPGWGQGQPQHF. CDR3 DNA sequence: TGTGCCAGCAGCCCCGGCTGGGGGCAAGGTCAGCCCCAGCATTTT.

This chain uses TRBV12-3 or TRBV12-4 with TRBJ2-7; possibly TRBD2 for D (6 bases). With 3 bases removed from V and 2 bases from J, the gap between germline ends came to 8 bases. CDR3 length equals 13 residues. Here the CDR3 DNA reads TGTGCCAGCAGTTTGACGGGGGCCTACGAGCAGTACTTC. It yields the protein CASSLTGAYEQYF.

The rearrangement uses TRBV5-1 and TRBJ1-1; D gene ambiguous. V was shortened by 4 bases and J by 0 bases, with 10 bases between the two germline ends. The CDR3 has 14 residues. The germline V gene has CDR1 SGHRS and CDR2 YFSETQ. The DNA of the CDR3 is TGCGCCAGCAGCGCGCGAGGGTTGAACACTGAAGCTTTCTTT. This sequence encodes CASSARGLNTEAFF. Looking up the rest from reference TRBV5-1 and TRBJ1-1 gives the full variable domain: KAGVTQTPRYLIKTRGQQVTLSCSPISGHRSVSWYQQTPGQGLQFLFEYFSETQRNKGNFPGRFSGRQFSNSRSEMNVSTLELGDSALYLCASSARGLNTEAFFGQGTRLTVV.

The chain carries TRBV2 and TRBJ1-4; D call uncertain. V was trimmed by 5 bases and J by 5 bases, leaving 6 bases between them. The CDR3 consists of 12 residues. CDR1 SNHLY and CDR2 FYNNEI come from the germline V gene. Here the CDR3 DNA reads TGTGCCAGCAGTTACACGAATGAAAAACTGTTTTTT. It codes for CASSYTNEKLFF.

This chain joins TRBV5-1 and TRBJ1-2, with no clear D. Germline CDR1 reads SGHRS; CDR2 reads YFSETQ. The CDR3 sequence is 16 residues long. V dropped 2 bases and J dropped 3 bases, with 17 bases sitting between them. CDR3 DNA: TGCGCCAGCAGCTTTACGCCGAGAACTGGGGACTATGGCTACACCTTC. Its translation is CASSFTPRTGDYGYTF.

This clone was found once. The chain recombines TRBV12-3 or TRBV12-4 with TRBJ2-5; D unclear. The germline V and J ends were trimmed by 3 bases and 5 bases, with 7 bases remaining between them. The length of the CDR3 is 12 residues. CDR3 sequence (DNA): TGTGCCAGCAGTTTCCGTTCCGAGACCCAGTACTTC. It is translated as CASSFRSETQYF.

The chain uses TRBV4-1 and TRBJ2-7; 8 bases are a match to TRBD2. This CDR3 comprises 18 residues. The J segment lost 2 bases and the V segment lost 4 bases, leaving 16 bases of the junction unmatched. Per the germline V gene, CDR1 is MGHRA and CDR2 is YSYEKL. CDR3 region: CASSPSRFMREVAYEQYF. The CDR3 coding sequence is TGCGCCAGCAGCCCCTCCAGGTTCATGCGGGAGGTGGCCTACGAGCAGTACTTC.

The chain employs TRBV10-1 and TRBJ2-7; D gene unclear. V was cut by 0 bases and J by 10 bases, with 10 bases left in between. The CDR3 is made up of 12 amino acids. Per germline, CDR1 WNHNN and CDR2 SYGVQD (reference sequence). For the CDR3, the DNA is TGCGCCAGCAGTGAGTCGACCAGGCCCCAGTACTTC. It is translated as CASSESTRPQYF.

This chain connects TRBV15 to TRBJ1-1, with unresolved D. This CDR3 spans 14 amino acids. Germline CDR1 reads LNHNV; CDR2 reads YYDKDF (reference sequence). Trimming removed 5 bases from V and 0 bases from J, with 10 bases in between. In DNA form, the CDR3 reads TGTGCCACCAGCGGAACTATTATGAACACTGAAGCTTTCTTT. Translation: CATSGTIMNTEAFF.

This chain connects TRBV3-1 (or the pseudogene TRBV3-2) to TRBJ1-5; D is perhaps TRBD1 (6 bases). V lost 1 base and J lost 6, with 13 bases in between. The length of the CDR3 is 15 residues. Germline V CDR1 and CDR2: LGHDT, YNNKEL (reference sequence). CDR3 bases: TGTGCCAGCAGCCAAGGGACGGGGGGCGCTCAGCCCCAGCATTTT. Residues: CASSQGTGGAQPQHF.

The V call is TRBV7-9, the J call TRBJ2-1; possibly TRBD2 for D (6 bases). V was trimmed by 1 base and J by 8 bases, leaving 12 bases between them. The CDR3 covers 14 residues. Germline V lookup: CDR1 SEHNR, CDR2 FQNEAQ (reference sequence). CDR3 sequence (DNA): TGTGCCAGCAGCTTAGGGACTACCCCCGATGAGCAGTTCTTC. It codes for CASSLGTTPDEQFF.

The CDR3 is CASSDPDSINSPLHF. For the CDR3, the DNA is TGTGCCAGCAGCGACCCCGACAGTATCAATTCACCCCTCCACTTT. The chain employs TRBV6-6 and TRBJ1-6, with D tentatively TRBD1 (5 bases). This CDR3 comprises 15 residues. CDR1 is MNHNY, CDR2 SVGAGI, per germline (reference sequence). Trimming stripped 6 bases from V and 7 bases from J, with 16 bases between.

V is TRBV3-1 (or the pseudogene TRBV3-2) and J is TRBJ2-4; no reliable D call. From germline, CDR1 is LGHDT and CDR2 YNNKEL (reference sequence). The germline V and J ends were trimmed by 2 bases and 7 bases, with 15 bases remaining between them. This CDR3 region has 15 residues. CDR3 nucleotides: TGTGCCAGCAGCCAATTTTCCAGAAATACGAACATTCAGTACTTC. Translation: CASSQFSRNTNIQYF.

V and J are TRBV18 and TRBJ2-3; D may be TRBD1 (6 bases). V shed 2 bases and J shed 2 bases, with 11 bases lying between them. CDR3 length: 15 amino acids. Looked up from germline, CDR1 is KGHSH and CDR2 is LQKENI. CDR3 sequence reads: CASSPGTTTTDTQYF. The CDR3 region has the DNA TGTGCCAGCTCACCAGGGACAACGACCACAGATACGCAGTATTTT.

The chain is built from TRBV11-2 and TRBJ1-4; the D is unclear. The ends were cut back, 0 bases at V and 0 bases at J, with 8 bases in the middle. The germline V gene has CDR1 SGHAT and CDR2 FQNNGV. This CDR3 is built from 16 residues. CDR3 amino acids: CASSLEIRATNEKLFF. The CDR3, as DNA: TGTGCCAGCAGCTTAGAGATCCGTGCAACTAATGAAAAACTGTTTTTT.

This chain joins TRBV28 and TRBJ2-1, with D perhaps matching TRBD2 (7 bases). Trimming took 3 bases from V and 4 from J, leaving 13 bases between them. Germline CDR1 MDHEN, CDR2 SYDVKM. CDR3 length equals 15 residues. The CDR3 loop reads CASSFLGGAYNEQFF. The CDR3 region has the DNA TGTGCCAGCAGTTTTCTGGGGGGGGCATACAATGAGCAGTTCTTC.

The V gene is TRBV30, the J gene TRBJ1-2; D not certain. The CDR3 has 12 residues. V was pared by 3 bases and J by 8 bases, with 13 bases between. In germline, CDR1 is GTSNPN, CDR2 SVGIG (reference sequence). CDR3 DNA sequence: TGTGCCTGGAGGCCGGGGTTCTACGGCTACACCTTC. Translating gives CAWRPGFYGYTF.

V usage is TRBV4-1 and J usage is TRBJ2-1; D is possibly TRBD2 (5 bases). This CDR3 comprises 17 residues. Trimming took 0 bases from V and 0 from J, leaving 12 bases between them. Per germline, CDR1 MGHRA and CDR2 YSYEKL. CDR3 sequence reads: CASSQEGRGSSYNEQFF. DNA of the CDR3: TGCGCCAGCAGCCAAGAGGGTCGAGGGAGCTCCTACAATGAGCAGTTCTTC.

The V and J genes are TRBV12-3 or TRBV12-4 and TRBJ1-1; D remains ambiguous. Trimming took 2 bases from V and 9 from J, leaving 10 bases between them. The length of the CDR3 is 12 residues. In nucleotides, the CDR3 is TGTGCCAGCAGTTTAAGTCGGCAGAAAGCTTTCTTT. Its translation: CASSLSRQKAFF.

The CDR3 loop reads CASSILQGFYGYTF. CDR3 nucleotide sequence: TGTGCCAGTAGTATACTCCAGGGGTTCTATGGCTACACCTTC. The genes are TRBV19 and TRBJ1-2; D is possibly TRBD1 (6 bases). The ends were cut back, 2 bases at V and 4 bases at J, with 11 bases in the middle. The CDR3 totals 14 residues. The germline V gene encodes CDR1 LNHDA and CDR2 SQIVND (reference sequence).

The chain is built from TRBV5-1 and TRBJ2-7; D is ambiguous. V lost 1 base and J lost 3, with 11 bases in between. Germline V gene lookup returns CDR1 SGHRS and CDR2 YFSETQ. The CDR3 spans 14 residues. The CDR3 bases are TGCGCCAGCAGCTTGTCTAACTCAGGCTACGAGCAGTACTTC. It is translated as CASSLSNSGYEQYF.

CDR3 protein: CASSLYPGGTGELFF. The DNA of the CDR3 is TGTGCCAGCAGCTTATACCCCGGGGGCACCGGGGAGCTGTTTTTT. The chain uses TRBV7-2 and TRBJ2-2; D perhaps matches TRBD2 (6 bases). In germline, CDR1 is SGHTA, CDR2 FQGNSA. Trimming cost V 2 bases and J 4 bases, with 11 bases left between them. CDR3 size: 15 residues. Variable domain in full (rest from reference TRBV7-2 and TRBJ2-2): GAGVSQSPSNKVTEKGKDVELRCDPISGHTALYWYRQSLGQGLEFLIYFQGNSAPDKSGLPSDRFSAERTGGSVSTLTIQRTQQEDSAVYLCASSLYPGGTGELFFGEGSRLTVL.

The chain has TRBV7-9 and TRBJ1-6, with D possibly matching TRBD1 (5 bases). V lost 1 base to trimming and J lost 8 bases, with 9 bases between them. Per germline, CDR1 SEHNR and CDR2 FQNEAQ (reference sequence). CDR3 length: 14 residues. Here the CDR3 reads CASSLGEGYSPLHF. CDR3 bases: TGTGCCAGCAGCTTAGGGGAGGGGTATTCACCCCTCCACTTT.

V gene TRBV30 combines with J gene TRBJ1-5; D unclear. From germline, CDR1 is GTSNPN and CDR2 SVGIG (reference sequence). V lost 2 bases to trimming and J lost 5 bases, with 10 bases between them. CDR3 length: 13 residues. CDR3 nucleotide sequence: TGTGCCTGGAGTCTGCCTCATTATCAGCCCCAGCATTTT. It specifies CAWSLPHYQPQHF.

The rearrangement joins TRBV9 to TRBJ1-3; unclear D gene. Germline lookup yields CDR1 SGDLS and CDR2 YYNGEE. Between the trimmed V and J ends, which lost 0 bases and 1 base, there was a span of 11 bases. The CDR3 loop spans 16 amino acids. The CDR3 here is CASSVATRSSGNTIYF. As DNA, the CDR3 is TGTGCCAGCAGCGTAGCTACGCGGTCTTCTGGAAACACCATATATTTT.

This rearrangement joins TRBV12-3 or TRBV12-4 to TRBJ1-4; TRBD1 aligns across 8 bases. Trimming cost V 5 bases and J 10 bases; bases outside gene matches: 6. CDR3 length: 13 amino acids. CDR3 in amino acids: CASSQTGGVKLFF. CDR3 coding DNA: TGTGCCAGCAGTCAAACAGGGGGAGTAAAACTGTTTTTT.

This clone occurred once. The chain joins TRBV10-3 to TRBJ2-3; 8 bases agree with TRBD2. The CDR3 covers 16 residues. Germline loops: CDR1 ENHRY, CDR2 SYGVKD. V gave up 4 bases and J gave up 3 bases; unmatched junction bases: 9. The CDR3, as DNA: TGTGCCATCAGTGCCTCCGGGACTAGGGCGACAGATACGCAGTATTTT. This encodes CAISASGTRATDTQYF.